This entry features one T cell receptor (beta chain) sequence. The antigen remains undetermined. The junction departs from the called germline gene at one end, perhaps through a read error. This record belongs to a study of early stage breast cancer tumors. At the level of the study: Samples were sequenced at about 10-fold average coverage. Findings and caveats of the study: Compared with adjacent normal breast tissue, tumors showed around 2.7-fold greater T cell density and higher clonality.

The assay was immunoSEQ multiplex PCR, and TCRdb's table has in-frame clones only and misses some. The data show under 35,000 clones, roughly 81% seen once. This CDR3 region has 15 residues. Germline loops: CDR1 SNHLY, CDR2 FYNNEI. V usage is TRBV2 and J usage is TRBJ1-5, with D possibly being TRBD1 (5 bases). The specimen sequenced was blood. The sequence came from a person aged 45-60 years with breast cancer. The CDR3 spells CASREGVVGGQPQHF. CDR3 DNA: TGTGCCAGCAGGGAAGGGGTGGTGGGGGGTCAGCCCCAGCATTTT.